The 20 T cell receptor beta chains reported below all come from one sample, sequenced in a study of Ad26.COV2.S vaccination and SARS-CoV-2 variants. The treatment here: some 20 received Ad26.COV2.S at low or high dose, single or two shots; several received placebo; per-sample allocation not given. Samples analyzed were those drawn on day 63 after the first vaccine or placebo injection. Repertoires were generated with immunoSEQ multiplex PCR, while TCRdb's copy carries only in-frame clones and drops some. Seen here are around 310,000 clones, roughly 90% observed once, and the top ten hold 4.5% to 7%. Here the sequenced sample was peripheral blood, taken in a trial of Ad26.COV2.S vaccine versus placebo. These receptors all stem from a person aged 18 to 65 who received the Ad26.COV2.S COVID-19 vaccine or a placebo.

The chain uses TRBV6-1 and TRBJ1-6; tentative D call: TRBD1 (6 bases). Trimming shortened V by 2 bases and J by 11 bases, and 16 bases separated the two germline ends. Germline V gene data show CDR1 as MNHNS and CDR2 as SASEGT. The CDR3 is 15 amino acids. CDR3 protein: CASSESGHLTAPLHF. The CDR3 DNA reads as TGTGCCAGCAGTGAATCGGGACATCTAACTGCACCCCTCCACTTT.

The gene calls are TRBV6-4 and TRBJ1-3, with 8 bases matching TRBD1. Germline CDR1 MRHNA, CDR2 SNTAGT. The CDR3 is 18 residues long. Trimming took 6 bases from V and 0 from J; bases not matched to a gene: 13. The CDR3 nucleotides are TGTGCCAGCAGAAGACAGACAGGGGCGGGCTTCTCTGGAAACACCATATATTTT. Protein product: CASRRQTGAGFSGNTIYF.

The V call is TRBV4-3, the J call TRBJ1-2; D possibly corresponds to TRBD1 (6 bases). V was pared by 0 bases and J by 4 bases, with 12 bases between. Per germline, CDR1 LGHNA and CDR2 YSLEER. The CDR3 sequence is 15 residues long. CDR3 bases: TGCGCCAGCAGCCAAGATACCCAGGGGAGCTATGGCTACACCTTC. The encoded protein is CASSQDTQGSYGYTF.

J is TRBJ1-1 and V is TRBV11-2; D not certain. From germline, CDR1 is SGHAT and CDR2 FQNNGV. Trimming cost V 6 bases and J 10 bases, with 12 bases left between them. This CDR3 has 11 amino acids. The DNA of the CDR3 is TGTGCCAGCAGGGCGGGGTCGGGAGCTTTCTTT. Translation gives CASRAGSGAFF.

V and J are TRBV6-5 and TRBJ2-3; D unresolved. This CDR3 is 14 amino acids long. Germline assignment: CDR1 MNHEY and CDR2 SVGAGI. The V and J ends lost 6 bases and 5 bases respectively, with 15 bases between them. CDR3 loop: CASSDSLLGDTQYF. CDR3 nucleotides: TGTGCCAGCAGCGACTCGTTGTTGGGAGATACGCAGTATTTT.

The chain is built from TRBV6-6 and TRBJ2-3, with 8 positions matching TRBD2. CDR1 and CDR2 from the germline V gene are MNHNY and SVGAGI (reference sequence). This CDR3 has 15 residues. Trimming took 0 bases from V and 6 from J; bases not matched to a gene: 5. The CDR3 DNA reads as TGTGCCAGCAGTTACTCGGGACTAGGGGAGGATACGCAGTATTTT. Amino acid sequence: CASSYSGLGEDTQYF.

The rearrangement uses TRBV4-3 and TRBJ2-1; 8 bases line up with TRBD1. The CDR3 totals 18 residues. J lost 4 bases, V lost 0 bases, and 11 bases had no gene match. CDR1 LGHNA and CDR2 YSLEER come from the germline V gene. CDR3 loop: CASSQETPGGPNYNEQFF. In nucleotides, the CDR3 is TGCGCCAGCAGCCAAGAAACCCCAGGGGGCCCGAATTACAATGAGCAGTTCTTC.

J is TRBJ2-1 and V is TRBV29-1, with D possibly being TRBD2 (7 bases). Germline-derived CDR1 and CDR2 are SQVTM and ANQGSEA. V shed 7 bases and J shed 4 bases, with 14 bases lying between them. The CDR3 is made up of 13 amino acids. CDR3 nucleotides: TGCAGCGGAGCGGGACAAAATTACAATGAGCAGTTCTTC. This translates into CSGAGQNYNEQFF.

In DNA form, the CDR3 reads TGTGCCAGCAAGGTAGGGGGGGCAACAGATACGCAGTATTTT. Translation gives CASKVGGATDTQYF. The chain employs TRBV28 and TRBJ2-3, with a tentative D call TRBD2 (7 bases). Looked up from germline, CDR1 is MDHEN and CDR2 is SYDVKM. The CDR3 totals 14 residues. Trimming removed 7 bases from V and 3 bases from J, with 14 bases in between.

This chain links TRBV5-5 with TRBJ2-5; 8 bases map to TRBD1. The CDR3 runs to 15 residues. The J segment lost 4 bases and the V segment lost 0 bases, leaving 5 bases of the junction unmatched. Germline-derived CDR1 and CDR2 are SGHKS and YYEKEE (reference sequence). In DNA form, the CDR3 reads TGTGCCAGCAGCTTGGCTACGACAGGGGTAGAGACCCAGTACTTC. Amino acid sequence: CASSLATTGVETQYF.

The chain couples TRBV30 to TRBJ2-1; 8 nucleotides line up with TRBD2. Germline lookup yields CDR1 GTSNPN and CDR2 SVGIG (reference sequence). J was trimmed by 4 bases and V by 2 bases; bases with no gene match: 7. The CDR3 is 15 amino acids. CDR3: CAWSPYREGYNEQFF. The CDR3 nucleotides are TGTGCCTGGAGTCCCTACCGGGAGGGATACAATGAGCAGTTCTTC.

V gene TRBV6-2 or TRBV6-3 combines with J gene TRBJ2-3; D remains ambiguous. Germline-derived CDR1 and CDR2 are MNHEY and SVGEGT. The ends were cut back, 5 bases at V and 3 bases at J, with 9 bases in the middle. The CDR3 runs to 13 residues. The chain's CDR3 is CASSTKVTDTQYF. CDR3 bases: TGTGCCAGCAGTACTAAGGTGACAGATACGCAGTATTTT.

J is TRBJ2-2 and V is TRBV27; 11 nucleotides match TRBD2. With 5 bases clipped from V and 4 bases from J, the junction kept 15 bases outside the gene matches. The CDR3 length is 19 residues. Germline loops: CDR1 MNHEY, CDR2 SMNVEV (reference sequence). This CDR3 is CASSLRAAGLAVLTGELFF. The CDR3, as DNA: TGTGCCAGCAGTCTGCGGGCGGCGGGACTAGCGGTTCTCACCGGGGAGCTGTTTTTT.

The chain couples TRBV30 to TRBJ1-6; D is perhaps TRBD1 (5 bases). Germline values: CDR1 GTSNPN, CDR2 SVGIG (reference sequence). V was trimmed by 3 bases and J by 5 bases, leaving 11 bases between them. The CDR3 sequence is 14 residues long. In DNA, the CDR3 is TGTGCCTGGAGGGCAGGGACCCATAATTCACCCCTCCACTTT. Encoded protein: CAWRAGTHNSPLHF.

This clone was recorded many times. The chain joins TRBV14 to TRBJ2-3; 8 bases are shared with TRBD1. The CDR3 has 16 residues. CDR1 SGHDN and CDR2 FVKESK come from the germline V gene. Germline trimming cut 5 bases from V and 6 bases from J; bases unmatched to any gene: 13. The CDR3 DNA sequence: TGTGCCAGCAGCGAAAGTCAGACAGGGGCCGCCGATACGCAGTATTTT. Protein sequence: CASSESQTGAADTQYF.

This clone showed up just once. The CDR3 region has the DNA TGTGCCAGCAGTGGGTCTTGGGATGAGCAGTTCTTC. Protein product: CASSGSWDEQFF. The V gene is TRBV6-2 or TRBV6-3, the J gene TRBJ2-1, with no clear D. V lost 5 bases, J lost 8 bases, and 10 bases lay in between. The CDR3 consists of 12 residues. Germline V lookup: CDR1 MNHEY, CDR2 SVGEGT.

This clone was counted between two and nine times. This chain links TRBV6-6 with TRBJ1-1; possible D gene TRBD1, 6 bases. CDR3 length: 14 residues. Germline values: CDR1 MNHNY, CDR2 SVGAGI (reference sequence). The V gene lost 5 bases and the J gene lost 5 bases, with 15 bases spanning the gap. CDR3 protein: CASSLSQGRTEAFF. The CDR3, as DNA: TGTGCCAGCAGTCTATCGCAGGGGAGGACTGAAGCTTTCTTT.

The chain combines TRBV7-9 with TRBJ1-2; D unresolved. CDR3 size: 12 residues. The ends were cut back, 1 base at V and 6 bases at J, with 6 bases in the middle. Germline V gene data show CDR1 as SEHNR and CDR2 as FQNEAQ (reference sequence). This CDR3 reads CASSLESHGYTF. The DNA for the CDR3 is TGTGCCAGCAGCTTAGAGTCTCATGGCTACACCTTC.

The chain links TRBV19 to TRBJ2-1, with 12 positions matching TRBD2. The CDR3 runs 15 residues. CDR1 is LNHDA and CDR2 is SQIVND in the germline V gene (reference sequence). Trimming took 7 bases from V and 6 from J; bases not matched to a gene: 7. The CDR3 is CASTLRLAGANEQFF. DNA of the CDR3: TGTGCCAGTACCCTAAGACTAGCGGGAGCCAATGAGCAGTTCTTC.

The genes are TRBV7-3 and TRBJ2-1, with TRBD2 matching over 10 bases. V trimming: 5 bases; J trimming: 7 bases; junction bases outside the gene matches: 8. The CDR3 covers 15 residues. Germline-derived CDR1 and CDR2 are SGHTA and FQGTGA. CDR3 residues: CASSETSGMANEQFF. In DNA form, the CDR3 reads TGTGCCAGCAGCGAAACTAGCGGGATGGCGAATGAGCAGTTCTTC. Complete variable domain (other parts from reference TRBV7-3 and TRBJ2-1): GAGVSQTPSNKVTEKGKYVELRCDPISGHTALYWYRQSLGQGPEFLIYFQGTGAADDSGLPNDRFFAVRPEGSVSTLKIQRTERGDSAVYLCASSETSGMANEQFFGPGTRLTVL.